Described below is a single T cell receptor beta chain sequence and its context. Its specificity is unknown. This entry comes from a study of T cells after yellow fever vaccination. Study findings and constraints: Although the secondary response was weaker, it peaked faster, at day 5 versus 15. The booster response re-showed most primary clones: over 95% CD4, almost 90% CD8. Among all clonotypes, a small share was observed in both CD4 and CD8 compartments.

Germline assignment: CDR1 MNHEY and CDR2 SVGAGI. The CDR3 sequence is 13 residues long. V was clipped by 7 bases and J by 2 bases, with 11 bases between them. TCRdb passed the 5' RACE reads through MiXCR, listing each CDR3 protein once. The sample carries about 30,000 distinct CDR3 sequences, around 4.6% recorded once. This receptor was taken from a man younger than 45 who received the YFV17D yellow fever vaccine. Sample: CD8+ T cells sorted from PBMCs, taken 10 days after the yellow fever booster vaccination. The chain couples TRBV6-5 to TRBJ1-2; D ambiguous. CDR3 in DNA: TGTGCCAGCAAACCCCAAAGAAACTATGGCTACACCTTC. Translating gives CASKPQRNYGYTF.